The clone carrying this T cell receptor (beta chain) was observed a handful of times. The antigen remains unidentified. The sample belongs to a study of cytomegalovirus exposure and HLA in healthy donors. Regarding the study as a whole: Reported results showed that the classifier diagnosed cytomegalovirus status with high specificity and sensitivity. Clonal expansion, a later analysis showed, was greater in HLA-associated TCR beta chains than in equally common others.

PCR used 60 Vbeta primers and 13 Jbeta primers. Method: immunoSEQ multiplex PCR; TCRdb's copy keeps in-frame clones and lacks some. There are about 130,000 clones in the sample; around a tenth occur only once, and 1.8% lies in the top ten. The germline V gene has CDR1 SEHNR and CDR2 FQNEAQ (reference sequence). CDR3 size: 18 residues. J lost 2 bases, V lost 1 base, and 13 bases had no gene match. This receptor was taken from a man in his fifties or sixties in good health and CMV-seronegative. Sequenced material: PBMCs. The genes are TRBV7-9 and TRBJ2-5; 7 bases line up with TRBD1. The CDR3 reads CASSLGIITGELQETQYF. In DNA form, the CDR3 reads TGTGCCAGCAGCTTAGGGATTATAACAGGGGAGTTACAAGAGACCCAGTACTTC.